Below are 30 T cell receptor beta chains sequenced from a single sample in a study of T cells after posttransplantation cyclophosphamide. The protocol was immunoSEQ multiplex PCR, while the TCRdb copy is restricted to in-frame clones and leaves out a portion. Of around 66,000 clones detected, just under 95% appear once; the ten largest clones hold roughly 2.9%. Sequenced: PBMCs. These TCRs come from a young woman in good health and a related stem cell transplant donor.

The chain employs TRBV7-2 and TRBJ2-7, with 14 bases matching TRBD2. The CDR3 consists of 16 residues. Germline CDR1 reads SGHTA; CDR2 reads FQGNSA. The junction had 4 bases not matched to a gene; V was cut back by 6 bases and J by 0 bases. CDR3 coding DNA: TGTGCCAGCAGGCGGACTAGCGGGGGGAGCTCCTACGAGCAGTACTTC. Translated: CASRRTSGGSSYEQYF.

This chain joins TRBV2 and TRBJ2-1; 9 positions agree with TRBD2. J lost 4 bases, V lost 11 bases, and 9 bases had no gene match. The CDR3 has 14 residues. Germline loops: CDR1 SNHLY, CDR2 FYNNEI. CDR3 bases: TGTGCCGGTCGCGCGGGGGGGGATTACAATGAGCAGTTCTTC. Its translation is CAGRAGGDYNEQFF.

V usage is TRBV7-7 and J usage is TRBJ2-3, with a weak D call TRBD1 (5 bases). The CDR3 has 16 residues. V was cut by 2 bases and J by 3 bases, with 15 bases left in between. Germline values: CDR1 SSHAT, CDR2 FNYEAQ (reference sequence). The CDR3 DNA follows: TGTGCCAGCAGCTTACTTCCAGGGATGAATACAGATACGCAGTATTTT. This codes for CASSLLPGMNTDTQYF.

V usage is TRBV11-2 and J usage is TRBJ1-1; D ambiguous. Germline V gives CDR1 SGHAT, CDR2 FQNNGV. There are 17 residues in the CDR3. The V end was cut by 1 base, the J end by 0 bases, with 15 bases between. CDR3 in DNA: TGTGCCAGCAGCTTAGGGATGGGAGGGCGGATGAACACTGAAGCTTTCTTT. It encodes CASSLGMGGRMNTEAFF.

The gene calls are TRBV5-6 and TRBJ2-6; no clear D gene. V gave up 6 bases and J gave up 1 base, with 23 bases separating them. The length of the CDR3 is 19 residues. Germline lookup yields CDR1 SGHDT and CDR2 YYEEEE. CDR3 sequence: CASTTPVQGALSGANVLTF. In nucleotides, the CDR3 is TGTGCCAGCACCACCCCTGTACAAGGAGCGCTGTCTGGGGCCAACGTCCTGACTTTC.

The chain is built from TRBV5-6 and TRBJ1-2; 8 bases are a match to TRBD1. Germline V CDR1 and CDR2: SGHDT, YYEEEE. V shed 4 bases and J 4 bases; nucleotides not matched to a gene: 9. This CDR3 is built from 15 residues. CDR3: CASSTDTDRAYGYTF. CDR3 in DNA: TGTGCCAGCAGCACAGACACGGACAGGGCCTATGGCTACACCTTC. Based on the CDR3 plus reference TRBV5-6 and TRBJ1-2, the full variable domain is DAGVTQSPTHLIKTRGQQVTLRCSPKSGHDTVSWYQQALGQGPQFIFQYYEEEERQRGNFPDRFSGHQFPNYSSELNVNALLLGDSALYLCASSTDTDRAYGYTFGSGTRLTVV.

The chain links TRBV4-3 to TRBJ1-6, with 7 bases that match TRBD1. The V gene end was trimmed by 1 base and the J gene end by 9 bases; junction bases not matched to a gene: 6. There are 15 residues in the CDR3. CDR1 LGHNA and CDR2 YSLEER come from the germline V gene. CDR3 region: CASSQGDREGSPLHF. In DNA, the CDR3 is TGCGCCAGCAGCCAAGGCGACAGGGAAGGTTCACCCCTCCACTTT.

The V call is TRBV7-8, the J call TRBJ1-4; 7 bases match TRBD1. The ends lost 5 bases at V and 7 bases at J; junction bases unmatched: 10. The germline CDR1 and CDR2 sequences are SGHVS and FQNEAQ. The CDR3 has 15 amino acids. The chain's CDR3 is CASSVNRGRGEKLFF. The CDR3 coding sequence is TGTGCCAGCAGCGTGAACAGGGGCAGGGGTGAAAAACTGTTTTTT.

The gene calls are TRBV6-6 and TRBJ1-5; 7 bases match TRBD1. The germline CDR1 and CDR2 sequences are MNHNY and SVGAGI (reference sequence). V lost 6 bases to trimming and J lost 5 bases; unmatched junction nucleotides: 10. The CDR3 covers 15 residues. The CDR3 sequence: CASRRAGGMDQPQHF. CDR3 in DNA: TGTGCCAGCAGGCGCGCAGGGGGGATGGATCAGCCCCAGCATTTT.

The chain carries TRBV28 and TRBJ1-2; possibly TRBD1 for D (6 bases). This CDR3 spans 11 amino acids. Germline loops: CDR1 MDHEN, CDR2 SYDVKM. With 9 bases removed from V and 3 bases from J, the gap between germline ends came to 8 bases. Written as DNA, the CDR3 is TGTGCCAGTCGACAGGACTATGGCTACACCTTC. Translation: CASRQDYGYTF.

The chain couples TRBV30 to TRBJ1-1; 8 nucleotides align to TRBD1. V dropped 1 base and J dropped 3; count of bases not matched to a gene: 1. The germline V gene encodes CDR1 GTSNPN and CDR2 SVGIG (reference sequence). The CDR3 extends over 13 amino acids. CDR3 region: CAWSDRGDTEAFF. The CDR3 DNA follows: TGTGCCTGGAGTGACAGGGGGGACACTGAAGCTTTCTTT.

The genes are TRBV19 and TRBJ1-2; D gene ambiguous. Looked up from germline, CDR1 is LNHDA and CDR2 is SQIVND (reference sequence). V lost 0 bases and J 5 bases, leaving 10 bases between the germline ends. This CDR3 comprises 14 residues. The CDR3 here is CASSIERSGYGYTF. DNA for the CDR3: TGTGCCAGTAGTATAGAACGCAGCGGATATGGCTACACCTTC.

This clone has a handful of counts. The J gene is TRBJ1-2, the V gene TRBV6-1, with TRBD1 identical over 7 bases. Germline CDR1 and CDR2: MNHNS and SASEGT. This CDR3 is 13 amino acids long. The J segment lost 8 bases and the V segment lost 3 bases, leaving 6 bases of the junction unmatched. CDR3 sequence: CASSDRGVLGYTF. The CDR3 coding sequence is TGTGCCAGCAGTGACAGGGGGGTCCTCGGCTACACCTTC.

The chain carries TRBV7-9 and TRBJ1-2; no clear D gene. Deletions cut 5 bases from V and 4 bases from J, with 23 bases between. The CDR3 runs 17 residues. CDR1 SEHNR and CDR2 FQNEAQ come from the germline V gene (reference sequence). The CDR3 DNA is TGTGCCAGCAGCACCTACCCTGGGAGGCAGAGTGGCTATGGCTACACCTTC. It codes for CASSTYPGRQSGYGYTF.

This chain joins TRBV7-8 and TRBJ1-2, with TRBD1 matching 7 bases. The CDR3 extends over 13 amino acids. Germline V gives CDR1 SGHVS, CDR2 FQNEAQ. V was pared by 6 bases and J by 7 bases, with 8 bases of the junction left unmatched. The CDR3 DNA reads TGTGCCAGCAGTTCGGACAGGTCTCGTGGCTACACCTTC. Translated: CASSSDRSRGYTF.

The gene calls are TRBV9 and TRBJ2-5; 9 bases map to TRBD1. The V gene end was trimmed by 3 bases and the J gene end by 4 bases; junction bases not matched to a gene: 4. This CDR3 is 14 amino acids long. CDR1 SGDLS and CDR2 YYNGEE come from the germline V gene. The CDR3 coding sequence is TGTGCCAGCAGCGGGGGACAGGGAGGAGAGACCCAGTACTTC. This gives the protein CASSGGQGGETQYF.

CDR3 nucleotide sequence: TGTGCCAGCAGTTACACAGATCAGCTACTCCCCCTCCACTTT. It is translated as CASSYTDQLLPLHF. The J gene is TRBJ1-6, the V gene TRBV6-6; no reliable D call. The CDR3 has 14 residues. Trimming took 2 bases from V and 13 from J, leaving 15 bases between them. CDR1 and CDR2 (germline): MNHNY, SVGAGI (reference sequence).

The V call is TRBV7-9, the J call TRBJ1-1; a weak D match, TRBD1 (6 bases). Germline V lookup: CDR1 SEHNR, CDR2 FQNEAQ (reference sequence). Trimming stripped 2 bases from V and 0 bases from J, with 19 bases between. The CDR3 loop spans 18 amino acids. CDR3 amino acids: CASSLPSGASIMNTEAFF. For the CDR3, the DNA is TGTGCCAGCAGCTTACCTTCAGGGGCCTCGATCATGAACACTGAAGCTTTCTTT. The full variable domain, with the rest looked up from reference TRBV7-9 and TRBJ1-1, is DTGVSQNPRHKITKRGQNVTFRCDPISEHNRLYWYRQTLGQGPEFLTYFQNEAQLEKSRLLSDRFSAERPKGSFSTLEIQRTEQGDSAMYLCASSLPSGASIMNTEAFFGQGTRLTVV.

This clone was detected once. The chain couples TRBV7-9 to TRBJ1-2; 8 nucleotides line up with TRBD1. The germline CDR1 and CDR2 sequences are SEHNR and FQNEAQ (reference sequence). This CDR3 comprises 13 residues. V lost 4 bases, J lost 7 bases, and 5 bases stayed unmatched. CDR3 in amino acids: CASSYTGGSGYTF. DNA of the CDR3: TGTGCCAGCAGCTACACAGGGGGAAGTGGCTACACCTTC. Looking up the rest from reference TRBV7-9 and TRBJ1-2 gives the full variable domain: DTGVSQNPRHKITKRGQNVTFRCDPISEHNRLYWYRQTLGQGPEFLTYFQNEAQLEKSRLLSDRFSAERPKGSFSTLEIQRTEQGDSAMYLCASSYTGGSGYTFGSGTRLTVV.

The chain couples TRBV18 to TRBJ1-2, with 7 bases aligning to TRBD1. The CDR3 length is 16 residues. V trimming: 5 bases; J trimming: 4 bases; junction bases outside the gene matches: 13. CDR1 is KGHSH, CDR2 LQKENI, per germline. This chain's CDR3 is CASSASGQKIGYGYTF. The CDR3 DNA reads TGTGCCAGCTCAGCCTCGGGACAGAAGATAGGCTATGGCTACACCTTC.

The CDR3 region is CASSQDRRLGTDSPLHF. The CDR3 nucleotides are TGTGCCAGCAGCCAAGATCGGAGGTTGGGGACGGATTCACCCCTCCACTTT. V usage is TRBV4-2 and J usage is TRBJ1-6; D possibly corresponds to TRBD1 (5 bases). From germline, CDR1 is LGHNA and CDR2 YNFKEQ. The CDR3 consists of 17 residues. V lost 0 bases, J lost 8 bases, and 17 bases lay in between.

The DNA for the CDR3 is TGCAGCGTTGAATTTGGGGCCTACACCTTC. Residues: CSVEFGAYTF. The V call is TRBV29-1, the J call TRBJ1-2; D perhaps matches TRBD1 (5 bases). Trimming removed 2 bases from V and 10 bases from J, with 8 bases in between. Germline CDR1 reads SQVTM; CDR2 reads ANQGSEA. This CDR3 has 10 residues.

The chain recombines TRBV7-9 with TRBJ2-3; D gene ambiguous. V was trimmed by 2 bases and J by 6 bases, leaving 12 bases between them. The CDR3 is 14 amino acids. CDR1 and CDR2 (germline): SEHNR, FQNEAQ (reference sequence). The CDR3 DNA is TGTGCCAGCAGCTTAAGGGCCTTAGGCGATACGCAGTATTTT. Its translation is CASSLRALGDTQYF.

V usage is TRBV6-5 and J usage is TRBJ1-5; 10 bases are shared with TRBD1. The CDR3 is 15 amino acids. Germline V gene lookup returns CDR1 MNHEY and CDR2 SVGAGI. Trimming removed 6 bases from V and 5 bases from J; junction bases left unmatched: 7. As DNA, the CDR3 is TGTGCCAGCAGCCGATACGGGACAGGGGATCAGCCCCAGCATTTT. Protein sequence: CASSRYGTGDQPQHF.

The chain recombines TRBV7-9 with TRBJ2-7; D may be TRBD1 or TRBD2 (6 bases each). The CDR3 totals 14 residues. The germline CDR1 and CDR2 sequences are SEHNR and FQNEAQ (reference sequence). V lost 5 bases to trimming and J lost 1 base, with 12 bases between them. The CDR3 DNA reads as TGTGCCAGCAGCGAGGGGGGAGCGTCCTACGAGCAGTACTTC. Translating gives CASSEGGASYEQYF.

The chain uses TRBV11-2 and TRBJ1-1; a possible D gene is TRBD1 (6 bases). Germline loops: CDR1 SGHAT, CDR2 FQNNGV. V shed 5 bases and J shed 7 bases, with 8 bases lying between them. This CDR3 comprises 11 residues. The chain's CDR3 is CASSPQGEAFF. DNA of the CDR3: TGTGCCAGCAGCCCACAGGGTGAAGCTTTCTTT. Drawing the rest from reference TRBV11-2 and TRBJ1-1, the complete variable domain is EAGVAQSPRYKIIEKRQSVAFWCNPISGHATLYWYQQILGQGPKLLIQFQNNGVVDDSQLPKDRFSAERLKGVDSTLKIQPAKLEDSAVYLCASSPQGEAFFGQGTRLTVV.

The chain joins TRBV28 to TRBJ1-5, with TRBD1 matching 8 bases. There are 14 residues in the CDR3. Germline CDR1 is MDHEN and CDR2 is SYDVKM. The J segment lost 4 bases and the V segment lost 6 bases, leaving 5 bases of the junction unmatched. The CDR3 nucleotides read TGTGCCAGCAGCCGCGGACAGGGTAATCAGCCCCAGCATTTT. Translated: CASSRGQGNQPQHF.

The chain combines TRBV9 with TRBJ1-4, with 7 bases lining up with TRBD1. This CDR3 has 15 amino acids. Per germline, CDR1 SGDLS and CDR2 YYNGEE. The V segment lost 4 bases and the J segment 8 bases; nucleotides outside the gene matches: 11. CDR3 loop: CASSPGGYSEEKLFF. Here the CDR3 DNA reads TGTGCCAGCAGCCCAGGGGGGTATAGTGAGGAAAAACTGTTTTTT. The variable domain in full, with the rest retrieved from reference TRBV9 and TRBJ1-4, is DSGVTQTPKHLITATGQRVTLRCSPRSGDLSVYWYQQSLDQGLQFLIQYYNGEERAKGNILERFSAQQFPDLHSELNLSSLELGDSALYFCASSPGGYSEEKLFFGSGTQLSVL.

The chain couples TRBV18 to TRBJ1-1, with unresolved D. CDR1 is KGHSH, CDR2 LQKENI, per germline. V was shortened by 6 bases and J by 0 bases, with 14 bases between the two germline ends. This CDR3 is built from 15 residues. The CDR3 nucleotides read TGTGCCAGCTCGCTATCGACTTTCATGAACACTGAAGCTTTCTTT. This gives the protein CASSLSTFMNTEAFF. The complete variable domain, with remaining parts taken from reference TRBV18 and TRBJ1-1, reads NAGVMQNPRHLVRRRGQEARLRCSPMKGHSHVYWYRQLPEEGLKFMVYLQKENIIDESGMPKERFSAEFPKEGPSILRIQQVVRGDSAAYFCASSLSTFMNTEAFFGQGTRLTVV.

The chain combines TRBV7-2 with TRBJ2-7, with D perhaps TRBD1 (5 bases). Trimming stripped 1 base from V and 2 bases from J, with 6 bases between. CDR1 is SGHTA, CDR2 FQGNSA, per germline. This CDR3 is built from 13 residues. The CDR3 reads CASSLEGAYEQYF. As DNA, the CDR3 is TGTGCCAGCAGCTTAGAAGGGGCCTACGAGCAGTACTTC.